The present TCR beta chain was sequenced within a study of Ad26.COV2.S vaccination and SARS-CoV-2 variants. Whole-study context: Intramuscular Ad26.COV2.S doses were given once or twice, 56 days apart. Points from the study as a whole: Similar non-spike TCR breadth was seen in vaccine and placebo recipients.

The treatment here: around 19 received Ad26.COV2.S at low or high dose, single or two shots; 5 received placebo; per-sample allocation not given. Vaccine and placebo recipients were sampled on day 63 after the first injection. As to this clone: What it binds is unknown.

V dropped 6 bases and J dropped 2; count of bases not matched to a gene: 4. Germline CDR1 and CDR2: MNHEY and SVGAGI. The CDR3 sequence is 13 residues long. This table comes from immunoSEQ multiplex PCR, and its TCRdb copy is limited to in-frame clones, with some not included. The table has more than 400,000 clones, less than 95% seen once. The V call is TRBV6-5, the J call TRBJ2-7, with 7 bases lining up with TRBD2. The sample consisted of peripheral blood, taken in a trial of Ad26.COV2.S vaccine versus placebo. The origin of this receptor is a person aged 18-60 years who received the Ad26.COV2.S COVID-19 vaccine or a placebo. Written as DNA, the CDR3 is TGTGCCAGCAGAAGGGACTACACCTACGAGCAGTACTTC. Translation: CASRRDYTYEQYF.